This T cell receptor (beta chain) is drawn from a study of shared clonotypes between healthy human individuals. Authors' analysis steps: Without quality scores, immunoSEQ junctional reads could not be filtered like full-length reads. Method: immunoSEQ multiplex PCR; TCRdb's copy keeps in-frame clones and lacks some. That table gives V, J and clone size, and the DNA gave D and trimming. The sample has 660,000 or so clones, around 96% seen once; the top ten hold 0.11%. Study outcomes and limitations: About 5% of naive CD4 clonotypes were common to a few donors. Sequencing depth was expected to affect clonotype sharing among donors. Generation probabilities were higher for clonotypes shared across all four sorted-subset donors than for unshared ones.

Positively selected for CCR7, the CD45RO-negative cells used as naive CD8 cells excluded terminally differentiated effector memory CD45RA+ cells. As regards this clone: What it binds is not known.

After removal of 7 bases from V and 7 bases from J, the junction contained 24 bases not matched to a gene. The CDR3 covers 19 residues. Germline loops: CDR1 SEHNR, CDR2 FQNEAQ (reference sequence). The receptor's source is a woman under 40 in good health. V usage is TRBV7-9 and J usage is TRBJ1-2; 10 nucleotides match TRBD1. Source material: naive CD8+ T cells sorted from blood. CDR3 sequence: CASTPIQFETGQGEPGYTF. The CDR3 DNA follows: TGTGCCAGCACTCCGATCCAGTTTGAAACCGGACAGGGGGAACCTGGCTACACCTTC.